This paragraph covers one T cell receptor (beta chain) sequence. Its specificity is not known. This sample was taken from a study of human T cells and chemical hapten exposure. About the study: Patch tests put 0.01% DPC on the upper back, and the results were checked at 6 days. Study-wide results and caveats: DPC sensitization did not alter TCRs above 1 in 1000 frequency. While controls formed fewer of them, expanded TCRs formed significantly more large CDR3 similarity clusters.

TCRdb reanalysed the RACE reads using MiXCR and keeps one entry per CDR3 protein. The data contain more than 45,000 distinct CDR3 sequences, roughly an eighth of them singletons. Specified time point: patch test 3, about 24 weeks after DPC sensitization. Treatment described: therapeutic diphenylcyclopropenone sensitization with weekly scalp DPC. The drawing of blood occurred before each patch test was applied. This sequence was found in a man aged 25 to 45 with alopecia areata. Some clones in this sample may be carry-over from other donors' samples. The sample was whole blood, taken in connection with sensitization to the hapten diphenylcyclopropenone (DPC).

CDR3 sequence reads: CASSLHRTENTEAFF. CDR3 sequence (DNA): TGTGCCAGCAGCTTACACAGGACAGAGAACACTGAAGCTTTCTTT. The rearrangement links TRBV7-8 to TRBJ1-1, with TRBD1 as a possible D gene (6 bases). Germline V gene sequence: CDR1 SGHVS, CDR2 FQNEAQ. The CDR3 is 15 residues long. V was clipped by 2 bases and J by 1 base, with 11 bases between them.